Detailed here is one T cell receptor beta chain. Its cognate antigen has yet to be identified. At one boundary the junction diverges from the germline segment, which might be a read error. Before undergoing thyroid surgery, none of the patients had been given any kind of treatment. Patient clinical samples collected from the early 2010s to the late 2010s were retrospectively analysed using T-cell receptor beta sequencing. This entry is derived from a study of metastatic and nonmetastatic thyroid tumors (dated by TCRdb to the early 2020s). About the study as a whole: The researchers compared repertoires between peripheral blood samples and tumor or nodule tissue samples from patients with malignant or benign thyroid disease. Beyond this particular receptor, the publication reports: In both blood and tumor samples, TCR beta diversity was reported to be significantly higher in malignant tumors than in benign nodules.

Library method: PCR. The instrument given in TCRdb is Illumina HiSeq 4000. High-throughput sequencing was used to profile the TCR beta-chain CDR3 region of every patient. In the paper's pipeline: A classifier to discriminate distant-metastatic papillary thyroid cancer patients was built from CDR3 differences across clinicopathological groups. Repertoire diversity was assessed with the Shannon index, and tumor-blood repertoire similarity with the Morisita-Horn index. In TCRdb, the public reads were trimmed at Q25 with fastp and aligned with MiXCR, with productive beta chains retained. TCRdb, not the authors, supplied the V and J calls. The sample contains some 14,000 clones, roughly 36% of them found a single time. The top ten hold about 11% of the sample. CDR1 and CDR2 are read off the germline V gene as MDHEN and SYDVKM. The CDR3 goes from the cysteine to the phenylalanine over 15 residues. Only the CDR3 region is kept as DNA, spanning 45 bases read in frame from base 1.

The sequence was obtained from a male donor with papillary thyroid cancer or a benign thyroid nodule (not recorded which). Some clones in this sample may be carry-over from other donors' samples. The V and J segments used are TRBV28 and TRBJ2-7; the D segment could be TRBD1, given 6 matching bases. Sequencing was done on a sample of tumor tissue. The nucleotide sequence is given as TGTGCCAGCAGTGGGTGGCAGGGGCCTACCTACGAGCACGACTTC. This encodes CASSGWQGPTYEHDF.